Described below is a single T cell receptor (beta chain) sequence and its context. Antigen: not known. The sample originates from a study of T cell repertoires in cytomegalovirus infection. At the level of the study: CMV infection and matching HLA type were both indicated by public TCR beta signatures.

TCRdb passed the reads through MiXCR, listing each CDR3 protein once. Altogether some 900,000 distinct CDR3 sequences are present, about 33% being singletons, with the ten largest covering around 12%. The CDR3 is 15 residues long. CDR1 and CDR2 from the germline V gene are MNHNS and SASEGT. Trimming at V came to 5 bases and at J to 3 bases, leaving 7 bases not matched to a gene. The TCR comes from a human donor in good health (CMV status not recorded). Some clones in this sample may be carry-over from other donors' samples. The sequenced sample was cultured CD8+ T cells from PBMCs, obtained from culture after CMV antigen stimulation. J is TRBJ1-1 and V is TRBV6-1; 9 bases fit TRBD1. CDR3: CASSSDRGYDTEAFF. The CDR3 DNA follows: TGTGCCAGCAGTTCGGACAGGGGTTATGACACTGAAGCTTTCTTT.